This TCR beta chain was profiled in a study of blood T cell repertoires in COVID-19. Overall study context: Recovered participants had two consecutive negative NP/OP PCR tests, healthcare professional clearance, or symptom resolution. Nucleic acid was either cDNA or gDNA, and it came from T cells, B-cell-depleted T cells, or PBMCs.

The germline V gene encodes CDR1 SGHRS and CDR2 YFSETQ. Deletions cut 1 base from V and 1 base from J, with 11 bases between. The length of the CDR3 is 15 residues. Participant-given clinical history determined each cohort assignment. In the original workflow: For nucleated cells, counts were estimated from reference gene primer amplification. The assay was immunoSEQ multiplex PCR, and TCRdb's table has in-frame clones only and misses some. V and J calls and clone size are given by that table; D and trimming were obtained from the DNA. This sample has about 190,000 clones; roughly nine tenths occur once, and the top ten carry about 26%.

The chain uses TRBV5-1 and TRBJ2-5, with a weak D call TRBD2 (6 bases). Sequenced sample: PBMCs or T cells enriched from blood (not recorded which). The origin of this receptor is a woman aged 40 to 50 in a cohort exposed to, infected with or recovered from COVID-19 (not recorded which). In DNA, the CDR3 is TGCGCCAGCAGCTTGCAGCGGGCCACCCAAGAGACCCAGTACTTC. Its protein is CASSLQRATQETQYF. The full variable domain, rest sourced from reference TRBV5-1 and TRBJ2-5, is KAGVTQTPRYLIKTRGQQVTLSCSPISGHRSVSWYQQTPGQGLQFLFEYFSETQRNKGNFPGRFSGRQFSNSRSEMNVSTLELGDSALYLCASSLQRATQETQYFGPGTRLLVL.